This T cell receptor (beta chain) was profiled in a study of T cell repertoires in cytomegalovirus infection. Study at large: Matching HLA type and CMV infection were both indicated by public TCR beta signatures.

Study-wide points: Carriage of CMV together with the relevant HLA was identifiable through cumulative public TCR beta family frequency. Clonotype analysis showed dominance of the ex vivo response by HLA-C-restricted CMV-specific TCR beta clonotypes.

V lost 6 bases, J lost 5 bases, and 9 bases stayed unmatched. This CDR3 region has 14 residues. Per the germline V gene, CDR1 is MDHEN and CDR2 is SYDVKM. For this clonotype: The antigen is not known.

In TCRdb, the reads were re-called with MiXCR into one record per CDR3 protein. This sample has roughly 760,000 distinct CDR3 sequences, with roughly 35% found just once. This sequence originates from a human donor in good health (CMV status not recorded). Some clones in this sample may be carry-over from other donors' samples. V is TRBV28 and J is TRBJ2-5; 7 bases fit TRBD2. Sequenced input: PBMCs. The CDR3 region is CASSFPGRRETQYF. CDR3 bases: TGTGCCAGCAGCTTTCCCGGGAGGAGGGAGACCCAGTACTTC. The full variable domain, in which reference TRBV28 and TRBJ2-5 provide the parts outside the CDR3, is DVKVTQSSRYLVKRTGEKVFLECVQDMDHENMFWYRQDPGLGLRLIYFSYDVKMKEKGDIPEGYSVSREKKERFSLILESASTNQTSMYLCASSFPGRRETQYFGPGTRLLVL.